A single sample gave rise to the 7 T cell receptor beta chains below, sequenced in a study of T cell repertoires in aging, cancer and after chemotherapy. Peripheral blood genomic DNA, not sorted cells or RNA, was the template. TRB rearrangements spanning V, D and J were amplified using mixed TRB-A/B primers. Via MiXCR, TCRdb re-called the multiplex PCR reads, giving one row per CDR3 protein. The sample carries around 2,400 distinct CDR3 sequences, around 36% recorded once. Sequencing input: blood. The receptors were sampled from a human donor with a solid tumor.

The chain combines TRBV2 with TRBJ1-2; 9 nucleotides agree with TRBD1. V was pared by 9 bases and J by 4 bases, with 9 bases of the junction left unmatched. Per germline, CDR1 SNHLY and CDR2 FYNNEI. CDR3 length equals 14 residues. The CDR3 DNA sequence: TGTGCCAGTTTACAGGGGGCGCGGAGCTATGGCTACACCTTC. The encoded protein is CASLQGARSYGYTF. The full variable domain, rest sourced from reference TRBV2 and TRBJ1-2, is EPEVTQTPSHQVTQMGQEVILRCVPISNHLYFYWYRQILGQKVEFLVSFYNNEISEKSEIFDDQFSVERPDGSNFTLKIRSTKLEDSAMYFCASLQGARSYGYTFGSGTRLTVV.

The chain has TRBV24-1 and TRBJ2-3, with a tentative D call TRBD2 (6 bases). With 4 bases removed from V and 3 bases from J, the gap between germline ends came to 16 bases. From germline, CDR1 is KGHDR and CDR2 SFDVKD. CDR3 size: 16 residues. CDR3 protein: CATSDPNAGGTDTQYF. The DNA for the CDR3 is TGTGCCACCAGTGACCCAAATGCTGGAGGGACAGATACGCAGTATTTT.

This clonotype was detected only once. This rearrangement joins TRBV4-3 to TRBJ1-2; D gene uncertain. The V end was cut by 0 bases, the J end by 3 bases, with 11 bases between. The CDR3 has 15 residues. The V gene's germline CDR1 is LGHNA and CDR2 YSLEER. The CDR3 reads CASSQEIDRYYGYTF. The CDR3 nucleotides are TGCGCCAGCAGCCAAGAGATCGACCGGTACTATGGCTACACCTTC.

This clonotype is large in the sample. The chain's CDR3 is CASRSGQTYQETQYF. CDR3 DNA sequence: TGTGCCAGCAGATCGGGACAGACGTACCAAGAGACCCAGTACTTC. The V and J genes are TRBV6-5 and TRBJ2-5; 7 nucleotides agree with TRBD1. The CDR3 length is 15 residues. Germline assignment: CDR1 MNHEY and CDR2 SVGAGI. The junction had 7 bases not matched to a gene; V was cut back by 6 bases and J by 0 bases.

Regarding this clonotype: The germline gene is not matched at one end of the junction; a read error may be the cause. This chain uses TRBV7-2 with TRBJ2-1; possibly TRBD2 for D (5 bases). The CDR3 has 15 amino acids. CDR1 is SGHTA, CDR2 FQGNSA, per germline. In DNA form, the CDR3 reads TGTGCCAGCAGTTTACCGGGATACTCCTACAATAAGCAGTTCTTC. Its protein is CASSLPGYSYNKQFF.

The V and J genes are TRBV7-9 and TRBJ1-2, with D uncertain. V was trimmed by 1 base and J by 4 bases, leaving 7 bases between them. The germline V gene has CDR1 SEHNR and CDR2 FQNEAQ (reference sequence). The CDR3 is 13 residues long. CDR3 loop: CASSLGEGYGYTF. As DNA, the CDR3 is TGTGCCAGCAGCTTAGGGGAGGGCTATGGCTACACCTTC.

The chain carries TRBV6-4 and TRBJ1-5; TRBD1 aligns across 9 bases. The CDR3 totals 18 residues. Trimming removed 7 bases from V and 9 bases from J; junction bases left unmatched: 22. Germline V CDR1 and CDR2: MRHNA, SNTAGT. The DNA for the CDR3 is TGTGCCAGCACCCACCGGGACAGGGAATCGGGAGGGGAAGCGCCCCAGCATTTT. Translation gives CASTHRDRESGGEAPQHF.